One and the same sample provided the 32 T cell receptor beta chains below, sequenced in a study of blood T cell repertoires in COVID-19. Clones were sequenced by immunoSEQ multiplex PCR, and TCRdb holds only the in-frame ones, with some missing. The table shows roughly 230,000 clones, with around 90% occurring only once. Sequenced input: peripheral blood. These receptors were collected from an older woman with COVID-19, enrolled during active disease.

The V call is TRBV4-3, the J call TRBJ2-5, with D tentatively TRBD1 (7 bases). Germline CDR1 reads LGHNA; CDR2 reads YSLEER. The V and J ends lost 1 base and 5 bases respectively, with 17 bases between them. This CDR3 comprises 16 residues. CDR3 bases: TGCGCCAGCAGCCAAGTCGCAGGGGGTGGAGGGGAGACCCAGTACTTC. Encoded protein: CASSQVAGGGGETQYF.

The count of this clone is one. The CDR3 here is CASSIGQGNTEAFF. The CDR3 DNA follows: TGTGCCAGCAGCATCGGACAGGGTAACACTGAAGCTTTCTTT. This sequence joins TRBV7-9 and TRBJ1-1; 8 bases fit TRBD1. The CDR3 loop spans 14 amino acids. Trimming cost V 5 bases and J 2 bases; bases outside gene matches: 4. Germline V gene sequence: CDR1 SEHNR, CDR2 FQNEAQ (reference sequence).

Comments on this clone: Different DNA sequences within this sample yield the same CDR3. This chain links TRBV6-5 with TRBJ2-7; 9 nucleotides line up with TRBD2. The CDR3 length is 15 residues. Germline assignment: CDR1 MNHEY and CDR2 SVGAGI. Losses at the gene ends were 6 bases for V and 3 bases for J; bases not matched to a gene: 9. CDR3: CASSPGAGGFYEQYF. DNA of the CDR3: TGTGCCAGCAGCCCGGGGGCGGGGGGGTTCTACGAGCAGTACTTC.

V usage is TRBV4-3 and J usage is TRBJ1-4; TRBD1 might be the D (6 bases). Germline lookup yields CDR1 LGHNA and CDR2 YSLEER. CDR3 size: 15 residues. V shed 5 bases and J shed 2 bases, with 12 bases lying between them. The CDR3 DNA sequence: TGCGCCAGCAGCAGGGGGAGGGTCACTAATGAAAAACTGTTTTTT. As protein: CASSRGRVTNEKLFF.

J is TRBJ1-2 and V is TRBV19; TRBD1 agrees at 11 bases. There are 16 residues in the CDR3. Germline V lookup: CDR1 LNHDA, CDR2 SQIVND (reference sequence). With 6 bases clipped from V and 4 bases from J, the junction kept 10 bases outside the gene matches. The CDR3 nucleotides are TGTGCCAGTAGCCAATATGGGACAGGGGGTAGCTATGGCTACACCTTC. This codes for CASSQYGTGGSYGYTF.

The CDR3 spells CASSLQDRGRAEAFF. CDR3 nucleotide sequence: TGTGCCAGCAGCCTCCAAGACAGGGGGCGGGCTGAAGCTTTCTTT. The chain is built from TRBV7-2 and TRBJ1-1; the match to TRBD1 covers 10 bases. The V gene's germline CDR1 is SGHTA and CDR2 FQGNSA. This CDR3 is built from 15 residues. V shed 5 bases, J shed 6 bases, and the junction held 9 bases outside the gene matches. The variable domain in full, with the rest retrieved from reference TRBV7-2 and TRBJ1-1, is GAGVSQSPSNKVTEKGKDVELRCDPISGHTALYWYRQSLGQGLEFLIYFQGNSAPDKSGLPSDRFSAERTGGSVSTLTIQRTQQEDSAVYLCASSLQDRGRAEAFFGQGTRLTVV.

The J gene is TRBJ1-2, the V gene TRBV6-1, with TRBD1 identical over 7 bases. After removal of 3 bases from V and 2 bases from J, the junction contained 6 bases not matched to a gene. The CDR3 covers 15 residues. Germline CDR1 MNHNS, CDR2 SASEGT. Here the CDR3 reads CASSEINRGNYGYTF. The CDR3 region has the DNA TGTGCCAGCAGTGAGATAAACAGGGGAAACTATGGCTACACCTTC.

The V call is TRBV5-1, the J call TRBJ1-4; D is unclear. This CDR3 is 13 amino acids long. CDR1 is SGHRS and CDR2 is YFSETQ in the germline V gene. The germline V and J ends were trimmed by 6 bases and 3 bases, with 9 bases remaining between them. The CDR3 DNA reads TGCGCCAGCAAAAAGGACTCTAATGAAAAACTGTTTTTT. Its translation: CASKKDSNEKLFF.

This chain connects TRBV7-9 to TRBJ2-7; TRBD1 aligns across 10 bases. Germline V gene data show CDR1 as SEHNR and CDR2 as FQNEAQ (reference sequence). The CDR3 has 14 amino acids. V shed 0 bases and J 4 bases; nucleotides not matched to a gene: 0. CDR3 sequence: CASSLADRGYEQYF. DNA for the CDR3: TGTGCCAGCAGCTTAGCGGACAGGGGGTACGAGCAGTACTTC.

The V gene is TRBV14, the J gene TRBJ1-4, with 8 bases that match TRBD1. With V trimmed by 3 bases and J by 5 bases, 5 bases remained unmatched. Germline V gene data show CDR1 as SGHDN and CDR2 as FVKESK. This CDR3 contains 15 residues. The DNA of the CDR3 is TGTGCCAGCAGCCAGCGGACAGGGAGGAATGAAAAACTGTTTTTT. Translated: CASSQRTGRNEKLFF.

This chain links TRBV6-6 with TRBJ1-2; perhaps TRBD1 as D (6 bases). The length of the CDR3 is 15 residues. Trimming stripped 6 bases from V and 2 bases from J, with 16 bases between. From germline, CDR1 is MNHNY and CDR2 SVGAGI (reference sequence). CDR3 in DNA: TGTGCCAGCAGATTTACCGGGCAGGGGAACTATGGCTACACCTTC. Protein: CASRFTGQGNYGYTF.

The CDR3 DNA sequence: TGTGCCAGCTCACCTCAAAGGGGTCGGGGCTACACCTTC. This translates into CASSPQRGRGYTF. The chain employs TRBV18 and TRBJ1-2, with D maybe TRBD1 (5 bases). Germline CDR1 reads KGHSH; CDR2 reads LQKENI. CDR3 length: 13 residues. With 3 bases removed from V and 8 bases from J, the gap between germline ends came to 13 bases.

The J gene is TRBJ2-1, the V gene TRBV5-1; TRBD2 might be the D (6 bases). Germline loops: CDR1 SGHRS, CDR2 YFSETQ. The CDR3 length is 14 residues. The germline V and J ends were trimmed by 3 bases and 5 bases, with 12 bases remaining between them. In DNA, the CDR3 is TGCGCCAGCAGCTCAGCGGGTCCTGACAATGAGCAGTTCTTC. Protein sequence: CASSSAGPDNEQFF. The full variable domain, rest sourced from reference TRBV5-1 and TRBJ2-1, is KAGVTQTPRYLIKTRGQQVTLSCSPISGHRSVSWYQQTPGQGLQFLFEYFSETQRNKGNFPGRFSGRQFSNSRSEMNVSTLELGDSALYLCASSSAGPDNEQFFGPGTRLTVL.

The V call is TRBV10-3, the J call TRBJ2-1; TRBD1 matches at 7 bases. J was trimmed by 1 base and V by 8 bases; bases with no gene match: 8. CDR3 size: 15 residues. CDR1 ENHRY and CDR2 SYGVKD come from the germline V gene. The CDR3 reads CAIRPGTESYNEQFF. The CDR3, as DNA: TGTGCCATCCGACCCGGGACAGAATCCTACAATGAGCAGTTCTTC.

In this sample, this clone turned up once. The chain couples TRBV19 to TRBJ1-5; D unclear. V was trimmed by 4 bases and J by 2 bases, leaving 15 bases between them. The CDR3 totals 16 residues. CDR1 is LNHDA, CDR2 SQIVND, per germline (reference sequence). The CDR3 loop reads CASSSGSDGGNQPQHF. In nucleotides, the CDR3 is TGTGCCAGTAGTAGCGGGTCGGATGGGGGCAATCAGCCCCAGCATTTT.

This clone has a single count. This chain links TRBV3-1 (or the pseudogene TRBV3-2) with TRBJ2-2; TRBD2 matches 15 bases. After removal of 1 base from V and 6 bases from J, the junction contained 6 bases not matched to a gene. Germline V lookup: CDR1 LGHDT, CDR2 YNNKEL (reference sequence). The CDR3 extends over 18 amino acids. CDR3: CASSQARGLAGGPGELFF. Written as DNA, the CDR3 is TGTGCCAGCAGCCAAGCCCGAGGACTAGCGGGGGGGCCCGGGGAGCTGTTTTTT.

The chain employs TRBV6-1 and TRBJ1-1; TRBD1 is a possible D gene (6 bases). CDR3 length equals 14 residues. Between the trimmed V and J ends, which lost 0 bases and 3 bases, there was a span of 8 bases. Germline V gene sequence: CDR1 MNHNS, CDR2 SASEGT. The CDR3 is CASSEAQGYTEAFF. CDR3 DNA: TGTGCCAGCAGTGAAGCTCAGGGGTACACTGAAGCTTTCTTT.

The chain is built from TRBV6-2 or TRBV6-3 and TRBJ1-2; the match to TRBD1 covers 7 bases. Germline V gene data show CDR1 as MNHEY and CDR2 as SVGEGT. Germline trimming cut 6 bases from V and 0 bases from J; bases unmatched to any gene: 7. The CDR3 runs to 15 residues. The CDR3 sequence is CASSRGQPANYGYTF. The CDR3 nucleotides are TGTGCCAGCAGCCGGGGACAGCCGGCTAACTATGGCTACACCTTC.

This chain uses TRBV7-9 with TRBJ2-7; the D gene is possibly TRBD2 (5 bases). V shed 0 bases and J shed 0 bases, with 15 bases lying between them. Germline CDR1 reads SEHNR; CDR2 reads FQNEAQ (reference sequence). CDR3 size: 17 residues. CDR3 in amino acids: CASSLAFLGDRSYEQYF. The CDR3 DNA follows: TGTGCCAGCAGCTTAGCTTTCCTGGGAGACCGCTCCTACGAGCAGTACTTC.

The chain has TRBV28 and TRBJ1-5; no firm D call. Germline CDR1 is MDHEN and CDR2 is SYDVKM. V lost 6 bases and J 2 bases, leaving 5 bases between the germline ends. The CDR3 has 12 amino acids. CDR3 nucleotides: TGTGCCAGCAGGTCAGGCAATCAGCCCCAGCATTTT. It specifies CASRSGNQPQHF.

The chain couples TRBV10-3 to TRBJ2-4; D possibly corresponds to TRBD1 (6 bases). CDR1 is ENHRY, CDR2 SYGVKD, per germline. The CDR3 covers 14 residues. Trimming cost V 3 bases and J 2 bases, with 8 bases left between them. The CDR3 protein is CAISEQGPKNIQYF. In nucleotides, the CDR3 is TGTGCCATCAGTGAACAGGGTCCCAAAAACATTCAGTACTTC.

This chain links TRBV4-3 with TRBJ1-2; a weak D match, TRBD1 (6 bases). The V end was cut by 1 base, the J end by 4 bases, with 13 bases between. CDR3 length: 15 residues. Looked up from germline, CDR1 is LGHNA and CDR2 is YSLEER. The DNA of the CDR3 is TGCGCCAGCAGCCAAGGGAGACAGGAAGTCTATGGCTACACCTTC. Its protein is CASSQGRQEVYGYTF.

The CDR3 DNA is TGTGCCAGCAGTCTCGGAGGGGGCCCTCAGCCCCAGCATTTT. It specifies CASSLGGGPQPQHF. V usage is TRBV6-2 or TRBV6-3 and J usage is TRBJ1-5; 7 bases agree with TRBD1. The CDR3 has 14 residues. The germline V gene has CDR1 MNHEY and CDR2 SVGEGT. V lost 5 bases to trimming and J lost 6 bases; unmatched junction nucleotides: 7.

The rearrangement joins TRBV5-4 to TRBJ2-6, with D uncertain. From germline, CDR1 is SGHNT and CDR2 YYREEE (reference sequence). The CDR3 sequence is 16 residues long. V lost 0 bases to trimming and J lost 2 bases, with 9 bases between them. This chain's CDR3 is CASSLAAVTGANVLTF. The CDR3 DNA follows: TGTGCCAGCAGCTTGGCCGCGGTAACTGGGGCCAACGTCCTGACTTTC.

This chain uses TRBV18 with TRBJ1-1; D may be TRBD1 (5 bases). The CDR3 extends over 15 amino acids. The V end lost 4 bases, the J end lost 5 bases, and 17 bases lay between the germline ends. The germline V gene has CDR1 KGHSH and CDR2 LQKENI. The CDR3 bases are TGTGCCAGCTCACTCTCGGGGGGTGGTGGAACTGAAGCTTTCTTT. This encodes CASSLSGGGGTEAFF.

The chain combines TRBV5-4 with TRBJ1-6; D unresolved. CDR1 and CDR2 from the germline V gene are SGHNT and YYREEE (reference sequence). The germline V and J ends were trimmed by 4 bases and 5 bases, with 10 bases remaining between them. The CDR3 has 14 residues. CDR3 sequence (DNA): TGTGCCAGCAGCCCAGGAAGCAATAATTCACCCCTCCACTTT. Encoded protein: CASSPGSNNSPLHF.

This clone was seen only once. The rearrangement uses TRBV5-5 and TRBJ1-1; 8 positions agree with TRBD1. This CDR3 has 14 amino acids. V lost 6 bases, J lost 5 bases, and 9 bases stayed unmatched. Per germline, CDR1 SGHKS and CDR2 YYEKEE (reference sequence). The CDR3 nucleotides read TGTGCCAGCATGTGGGACAGGCTGGTAACTGAAGCTTTCTTT. Residues: CASMWDRLVTEAFF.

V gene TRBV24-1 combines with J gene TRBJ1-2, with 11 bases fitting TRBD1. CDR3 length: 14 amino acids. Trimming cost V 4 bases and J 8 bases; bases outside gene matches: 5. Germline loops: CDR1 KGHDR, CDR2 SFDVKD. CDR3: CATSEGQGASGYTF. The CDR3 bases are TGTGCCACCAGTGAAGGACAGGGGGCGAGCGGCTACACCTTC.

In regard to this clone: This same CDR3 is encoded by further DNA sequences in the sample. The chain links TRBV19 to TRBJ1-1; D unresolved. The germline CDR1 and CDR2 sequences are LNHDA and SQIVND (reference sequence). Trimming cost V 3 bases and J 4 bases, with 9 bases left between them. This CDR3 contains 13 residues. CDR3 DNA: TGTGCCAGTAGTATTGGAGTGGGCACTGAAGCTTTCTTT. It codes for CASSIGVGTEAFF.

The gene calls are TRBV12-5 and TRBJ2-3, with 9 bases identical to TRBD2. The CDR3 has 16 amino acids. J lost 2 bases, V lost 1 base, and 4 bases had no gene match. Germline CDR1 reads LGHNT; CDR2 reads FRNRAP. The CDR3 DNA is TGTGCTAGTGGTTTGGGGACTAGCGTCCTCACAGATACGCAGTATTTT. Its protein is CASGLGTSVLTDTQYF.

V and J are TRBV5-6 and TRBJ1-2, with 8 bases aligning to TRBD1. With V trimmed by 4 bases and J by 14 bases, 7 bases remained unmatched. Looked up from germline, CDR1 is SGHDT and CDR2 is YYEEEE. The CDR3 spans 11 residues. CDR3: CASSPGQGMTF. DNA for the CDR3: TGTGCCAGCAGCCCTGGACAGGGAATGACCTTC. Combining the CDR3 with reference TRBV5-6 and TRBJ1-2 gives the whole variable domain DAGVTQSPTHLIKTRGQQVTLRCSPKSGHDTVSWYQQALGQGPQFIFQYYEEEERQRGNFPDRFSGHQFPNYSSELNVNALLLGDSALYLCASSPGQGMTFGSGTRLTVV.

This clone has only one observation. The rearrangement uses TRBV15 and TRBJ2-7; D unresolved. V was trimmed by 2 bases and J by 0 bases, leaving 14 bases between them. The CDR3 is made up of 16 amino acids. Germline assignment: CDR1 LNHNV and CDR2 YYDKDF (reference sequence). The CDR3 nucleotides read TGTGCCACCAGCAGATCAACTTTAAGGAGCTCCTACGAGCAGTACTTC. Residues: CATSRSTLRSSYEQYF. Based on the CDR3 plus reference TRBV15 and TRBJ2-7, the full variable domain is DAMVIQNPRYQVTQFGKPVTLSCSQTLNHNVMYWYQQKSSQAPKLLFHYYDKDFNNEADTPDNFQSRRPNTSFCFLDIRSPGLGDTAMYLCATSRSTLRSSYEQYFGPGTRLTVT.